The entry that follows covers one T cell receptor (beta chain) sequence. The record originates from a study of OX40 agonist ivuxolimab in advanced cancers. Assay: immunoSEQ multiplex PCR; the TCRdb copy retains only in-frame clones and omits some. Counted here are 65,000 to 100,000 clones, approximately 94% occurring once; the ten biggest clones make up around 10%. Germline CDR1 reads SGHTA; CDR2 reads FQGNSA. The ends were cut back, 0 bases at V and 1 base at J, with 19 bases in the middle. The CDR3 has 19 amino acids. This chain connects TRBV7-2 to TRBJ2-1; D not certain. This specimen consisted of CD4+ or CD8+ T cells sorted from blood, obtained in a trial of the OX40 agonist ivuxolimab. The receptor was isolated from an adult with an advanced solid tumor such as melanoma, head and neck, liver or kidney cancer. The CDR3 loop reads CASSLAHPPGGNSYNEQFF. Written as DNA, the CDR3 is TGTGCCAGCAGCTTAGCGCACCCCCCGGGTGGAAATTCCTACAATGAGCAGTTCTTC.